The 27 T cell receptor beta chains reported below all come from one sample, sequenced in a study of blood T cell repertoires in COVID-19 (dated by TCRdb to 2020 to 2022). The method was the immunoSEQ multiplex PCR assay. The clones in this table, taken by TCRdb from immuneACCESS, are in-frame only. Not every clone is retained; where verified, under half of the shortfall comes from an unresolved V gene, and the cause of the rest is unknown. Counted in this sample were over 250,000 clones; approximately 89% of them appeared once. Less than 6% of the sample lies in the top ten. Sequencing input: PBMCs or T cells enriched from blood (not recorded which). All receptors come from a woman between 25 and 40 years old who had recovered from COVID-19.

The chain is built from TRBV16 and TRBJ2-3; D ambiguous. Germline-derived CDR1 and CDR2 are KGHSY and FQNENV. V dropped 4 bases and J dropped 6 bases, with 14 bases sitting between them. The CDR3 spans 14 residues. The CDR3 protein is CASSPHGGVDTQYF. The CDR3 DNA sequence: TGTGCCAGCAGCCCTCACGGCGGAGTCGATACGCAGTATTTT.

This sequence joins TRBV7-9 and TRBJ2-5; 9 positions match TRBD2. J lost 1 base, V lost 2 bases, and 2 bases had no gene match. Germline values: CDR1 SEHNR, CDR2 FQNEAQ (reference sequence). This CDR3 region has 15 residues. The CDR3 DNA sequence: TGTGCCAGCAGCTTACTAGCGGGGAGCCAAGAGACCCAGTACTTC. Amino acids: CASSLLAGSQETQYF.

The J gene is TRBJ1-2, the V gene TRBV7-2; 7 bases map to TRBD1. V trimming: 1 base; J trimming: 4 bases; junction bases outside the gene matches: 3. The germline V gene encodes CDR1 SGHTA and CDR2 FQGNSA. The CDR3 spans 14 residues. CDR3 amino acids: CASSLGGTVYGYTF. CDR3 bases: TGTGCCAGCAGCTTAGGGGGGACAGTCTATGGCTACACCTTC.

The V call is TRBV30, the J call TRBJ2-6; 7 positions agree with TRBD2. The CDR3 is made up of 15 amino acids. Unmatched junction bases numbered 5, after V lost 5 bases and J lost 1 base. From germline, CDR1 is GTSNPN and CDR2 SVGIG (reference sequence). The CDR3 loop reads CAWEQGGSGANVLTF. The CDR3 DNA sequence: TGTGCCTGGGAGCAGGGAGGGTCTGGGGCCAACGTCCTGACTTTC.

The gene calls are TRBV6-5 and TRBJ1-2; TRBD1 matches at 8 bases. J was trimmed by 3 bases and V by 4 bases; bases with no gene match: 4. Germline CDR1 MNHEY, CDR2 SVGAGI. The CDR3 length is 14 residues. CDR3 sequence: CASSSTGVYYGYTF. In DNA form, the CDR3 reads TGTGCCAGCAGTTCGACAGGGGTTTACTATGGCTACACCTTC.

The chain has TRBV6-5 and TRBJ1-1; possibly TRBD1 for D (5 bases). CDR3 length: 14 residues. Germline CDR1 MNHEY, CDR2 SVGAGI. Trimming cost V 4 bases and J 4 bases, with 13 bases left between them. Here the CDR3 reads CASSSGGVSTEAFF. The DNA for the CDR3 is TGTGCCAGCAGTTCCGGGGGGGTGAGCACTGAAGCTTTCTTT.

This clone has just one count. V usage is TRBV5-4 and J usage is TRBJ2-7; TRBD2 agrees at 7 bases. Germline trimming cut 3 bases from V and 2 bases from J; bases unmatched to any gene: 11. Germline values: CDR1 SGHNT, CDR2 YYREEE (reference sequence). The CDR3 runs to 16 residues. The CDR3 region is CASSSSPGGGPYEQYF. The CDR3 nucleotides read TGTGCCAGCAGCTCATCCCCAGGCGGGGGACCCTACGAGCAGTACTTC.

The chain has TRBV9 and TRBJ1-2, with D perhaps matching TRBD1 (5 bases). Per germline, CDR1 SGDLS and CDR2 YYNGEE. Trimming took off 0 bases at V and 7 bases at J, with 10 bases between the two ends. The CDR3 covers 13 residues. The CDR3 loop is CASSVGWGSGYTF. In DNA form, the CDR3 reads TGTGCCAGCAGCGTAGGGTGGGGCAGTGGCTACACCTTC.

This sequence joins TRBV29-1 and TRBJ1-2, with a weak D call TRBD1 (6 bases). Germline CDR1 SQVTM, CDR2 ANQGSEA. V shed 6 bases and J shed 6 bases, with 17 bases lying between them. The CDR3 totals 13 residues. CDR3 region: CSVLTGYGNGYTF. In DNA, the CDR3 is TGCAGCGTCTTAACAGGGTACGGTAATGGCTACACCTTC.

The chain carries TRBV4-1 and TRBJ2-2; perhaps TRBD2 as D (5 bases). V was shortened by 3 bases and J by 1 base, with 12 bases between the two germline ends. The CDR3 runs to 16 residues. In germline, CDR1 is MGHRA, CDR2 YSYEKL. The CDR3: CASSHATSLNTGELFF. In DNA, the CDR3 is TGCGCCAGCAGCCACGCTACTAGTCTGAACACCGGGGAGCTGTTTTTT.

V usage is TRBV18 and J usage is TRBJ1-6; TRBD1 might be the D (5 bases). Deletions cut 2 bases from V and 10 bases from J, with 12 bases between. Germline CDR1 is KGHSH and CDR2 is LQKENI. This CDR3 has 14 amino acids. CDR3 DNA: TGTGCCAGCTCACCAGCAGGGATCGAATCACCCCTCCACTTT. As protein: CASSPAGIESPLHF. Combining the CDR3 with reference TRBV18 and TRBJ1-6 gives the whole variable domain NAGVMQNPRHLVRRRGQEARLRCSPMKGHSHVYWYRQLPEEGLKFMVYLQKENIIDESGMPKERFSAEFPKEGPSILRIQQVVRGDSAAYFCASSPAGIESPLHFGNGTRLTVT.

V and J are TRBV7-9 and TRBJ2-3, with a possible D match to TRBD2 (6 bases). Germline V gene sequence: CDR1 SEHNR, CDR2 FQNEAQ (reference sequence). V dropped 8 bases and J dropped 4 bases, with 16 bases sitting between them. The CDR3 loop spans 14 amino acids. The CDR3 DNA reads TGTGCCAGCTCCCAAGGCGGGGCTGCAGATACGCAGTATTTT. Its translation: CASSQGGAADTQYF.

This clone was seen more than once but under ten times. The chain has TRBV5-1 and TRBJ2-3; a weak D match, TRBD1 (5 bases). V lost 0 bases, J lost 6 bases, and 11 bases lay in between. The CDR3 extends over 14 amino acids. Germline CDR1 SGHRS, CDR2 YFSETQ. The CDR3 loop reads CASSLGGNGDTQYF. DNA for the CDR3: TGCGCCAGCAGCTTGGGGGGCAATGGGGATACGCAGTATTTT.

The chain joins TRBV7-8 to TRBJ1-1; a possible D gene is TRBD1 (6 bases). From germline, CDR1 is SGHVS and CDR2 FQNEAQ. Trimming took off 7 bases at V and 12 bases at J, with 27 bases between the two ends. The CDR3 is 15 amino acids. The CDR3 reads CASNSNTFGGATSFF. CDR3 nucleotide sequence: TGTGCCAGCAACTCTAATACCTTTGGGGGGGCAACGTCTTTCTTT.

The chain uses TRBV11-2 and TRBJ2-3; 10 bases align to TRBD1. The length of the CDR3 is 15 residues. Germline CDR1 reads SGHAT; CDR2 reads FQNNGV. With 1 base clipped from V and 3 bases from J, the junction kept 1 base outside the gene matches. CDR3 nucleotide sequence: TGTGCCAGCAGCTTAGGACAGGGGGCGACAGATACGCAGTATTTT. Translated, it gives CASSLGQGATDTQYF.

CDR3 DNA sequence: TGTGCCAGCAGCCTCGGACTAGGCGGGTACGAGCAGTACTTC. Amino acids: CASSLGLGGYEQYF. This rearrangement joins TRBV13 to TRBJ2-7, with 7 positions matching TRBD2. Per germline, CDR1 PRHDT and CDR2 FYEKMQ (reference sequence). With V trimmed by 5 bases and J by 4 bases, 8 bases remained unmatched. CDR3 length: 14 residues.

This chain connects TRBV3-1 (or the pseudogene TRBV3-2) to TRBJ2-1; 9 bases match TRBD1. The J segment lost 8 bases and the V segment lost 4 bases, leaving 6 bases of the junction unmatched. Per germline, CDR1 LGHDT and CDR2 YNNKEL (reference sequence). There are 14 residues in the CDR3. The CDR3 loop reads CASSPGTGSYEQFF. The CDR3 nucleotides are TGTGCCAGCAGCCCCGGGACAGGGTCCTATGAGCAGTTCTTC.

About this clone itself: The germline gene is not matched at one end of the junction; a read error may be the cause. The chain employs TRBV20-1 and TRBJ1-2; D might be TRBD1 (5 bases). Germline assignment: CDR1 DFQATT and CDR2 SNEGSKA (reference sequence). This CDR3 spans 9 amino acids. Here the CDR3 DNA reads TGCAGTGCTAGCCCCGAACAGGTATTC. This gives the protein CSASPEQVF.

CDR3 in amino acids: CASSLADRVIFYGYTF. The CDR3 DNA reads TGTGCCAGCAGTTTGGCGGACAGGGTAATTTTCTATGGCTACACCTTC. J is TRBJ1-2 and V is TRBV28; 8 positions agree with TRBD1. Germline-derived CDR1 and CDR2 are MDHEN and SYDVKM. V shed 3 bases and J 4 bases; nucleotides not matched to a gene: 10. The CDR3 covers 16 residues.

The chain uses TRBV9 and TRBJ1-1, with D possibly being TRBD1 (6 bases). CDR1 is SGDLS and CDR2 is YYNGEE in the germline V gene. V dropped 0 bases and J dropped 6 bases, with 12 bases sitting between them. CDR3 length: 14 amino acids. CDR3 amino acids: CASSVGGGPAEAFF. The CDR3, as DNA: TGTGCCAGCAGCGTAGGCGGGGGGCCCGCTGAAGCTTTCTTT. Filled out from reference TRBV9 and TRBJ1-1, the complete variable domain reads DSGVTQTPKHLITATGQRVTLRCSPRSGDLSVYWYQQSLDQGLQFLIQYYNGEERAKGNILERFSAQQFPDLHSELNLSSLELGDSALYFCASSVGGGPAEAFFGQGTRLTVV.

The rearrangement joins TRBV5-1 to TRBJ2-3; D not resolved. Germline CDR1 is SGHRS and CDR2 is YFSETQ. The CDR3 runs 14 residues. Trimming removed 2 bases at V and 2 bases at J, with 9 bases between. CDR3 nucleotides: TGCGCCAGCAGCTTCCAAGAGCCCACAGATACGCAGTATTTT. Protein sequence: CASSFQEPTDTQYF.

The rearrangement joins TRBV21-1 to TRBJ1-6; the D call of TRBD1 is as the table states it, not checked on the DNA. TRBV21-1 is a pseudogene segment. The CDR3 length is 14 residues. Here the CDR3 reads CASSSHRVGSPLHF. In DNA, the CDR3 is TGTGCCAGCAGCTCTCACAGGGTAGGTTCACCCCTCCACTTT.

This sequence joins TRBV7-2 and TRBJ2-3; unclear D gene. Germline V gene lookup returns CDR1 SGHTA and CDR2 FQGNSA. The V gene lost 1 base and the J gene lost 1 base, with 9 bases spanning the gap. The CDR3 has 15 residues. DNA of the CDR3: TGTGCCAGCAGCTTAGATCACGAGGGCACAGATACGCAGTATTTT. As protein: CASSLDHEGTDTQYF.

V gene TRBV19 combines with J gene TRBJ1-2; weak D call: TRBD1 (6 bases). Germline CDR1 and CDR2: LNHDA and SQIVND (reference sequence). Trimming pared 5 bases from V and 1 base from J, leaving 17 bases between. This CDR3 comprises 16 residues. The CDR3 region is CASSFRAQGFNYGYTF. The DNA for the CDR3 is TGTGCCAGTAGTTTTAGGGCACAGGGATTTAACTATGGCTACACCTTC.

The CDR3 here is CASSSGQGRRYTF. In nucleotides, the CDR3 is TGTGCCAGCAGCTCGGGACAGGGTCGGCGCTACACCTTC. V is TRBV7-9 and J is TRBJ1-2, with TRBD1 matching over 9 bases. V trimming: 4 bases; J trimming: 9 bases; junction bases outside the gene matches: 6. From germline, CDR1 is SEHNR and CDR2 FQNEAQ (reference sequence). The CDR3 length is 13 residues.

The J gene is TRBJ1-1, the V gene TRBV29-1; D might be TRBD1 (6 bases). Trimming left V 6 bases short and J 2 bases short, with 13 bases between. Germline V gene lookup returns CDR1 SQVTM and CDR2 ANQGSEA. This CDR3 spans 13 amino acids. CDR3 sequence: CSVVRQANTEAFF. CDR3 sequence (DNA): TGCAGCGTAGTCAGACAGGCTAACACTGAAGCTTTCTTT. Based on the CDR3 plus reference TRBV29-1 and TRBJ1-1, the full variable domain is SAVISQKPSRDICQRGTSLTIQCQVDSQVTMMFWYRQQPGQSLTLIATANQGSEATYESGFVIDKFPISRPNLTFSTLTVSNMSPEDSSIYLCSVVRQANTEAFFGQGTRLTVV.

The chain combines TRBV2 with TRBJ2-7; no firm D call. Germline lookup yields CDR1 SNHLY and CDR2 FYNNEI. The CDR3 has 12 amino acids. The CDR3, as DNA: TGTGCCAGCAGTGTCTTTGTCACATCCCTCTCGGTC. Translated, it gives CASSVFVTSLSV.